This is a list of T cell receptor beta chains from one sample in a study of CD8 T cells in Susac syndrome. MiXCR, applied by TCRdb to the immunoSEQ multiplex PCR reads, yields one record per CDR3 protein. The table shows 250,000 to 300,000 distinct CDR3 sequences, with around 83% occurring only once. The specimen sequenced was CD8+ T cells from PBMCs. The receptors were gathered from a human donor with multiple sclerosis. CDR3s include the opening cysteine and the closing phenylalanine or tryptophan. A D gene is named only where the DNA matches it firmly. The size field is filled for only some rows; it gives once, few, many or a size class.

CDR3 DNA	CDR3 protein	V gene	J gene	clone size	D gene
TGTGCCAGCAGTTTATGGCCCCGGACAGGGTATAGCAATCAGCCCCAGCATTTT	CASSLWPRTGYSNQPQHF	TRBV28	TRBJ1-5	-	TRBD1
TGTGCCAGCAGTGTCCGGGACAGGGCCCACGAGCAGTACTTC	CASSVRDRAHEQYF	TRBV27	TRBJ2-7	-	TRBD1
TGTGCCAGCAGTCTTACTAGCGGGAACTTTCTCTTCACAGATACGCAGTATTTT	CASSLTSGNFLFTDTQYF	TRBV7-6	TRBJ2-3	-	TRBD2
TGTGCCAGTAAGGCGGATAGCGGGAGTGTTACAGATACGCAGTATTTT	CASKADSGSVTDTQYF	TRBV19	TRBJ2-3	few	TRBD2
TGTGCCAGCAGCACAGACGGGAGATTCAATCAGCCCCAGCATTTT	CASSTDGRFNQPQHF	TRBV9	TRBJ1-5	-	-
TGTGCCACCTTAGCGGGAGGATACAATGAGCAGTTCTTC	CATLAGGYNEQFF	TRBV2	TRBJ2-1	-	TRBD2
TGTGCCAGCAGTCGCAATGAGCAGTTCTTC	CASSRNEQFF	TRBV7-9	TRBJ2-1	-	-
TGTGCCAGCGGGATCTCTAGCGCCAACGTCCTGACTTTC	CASGISSANVLTF	TRBV9	TRBJ2-6	-	-
TGTGCCAGCAGCCAATTAGGTTACCTCCAAGAGACCCAGTACTTC	CASSQLGYLQETQYF	TRBV3-1	TRBJ2-5	once	-
TGTGCCACCAGCACCGAGGGGCGGGAAGGGGCCGACAATGAGCAGTTCTTC	CATSTEGREGADNEQFF	TRBV15	TRBJ2-1	once	-
TGTGCCAGCAGTTTAGGCAGGGCGCAGTACTTC	CASSLGRAQYF	TRBV27	TRBJ2-7	-	-
TGTGCCAGCAGCCAAGATCGGACAGGGCAAACCGGTGGCTACACCTTC	CASSQDRTGQTGGYTF	TRBV14	TRBJ1-2	-	TRBD1
TGTGCCAGCAGCCCTACCGGGACAGGATATTCACCCCTCCACTTT	CASSPTGTGYSPLHF	TRBV7-6	TRBJ1-6	-	TRBD1
TGTGCCAGCAGCTCGCCCGGCCGAAATGGAAACACCATATATTTT	CASSSPGRNGNTIYF	TRBV7-9	TRBJ1-3	-	-
TGTGCCAGCAGTTTATCGGGCTTGCAGGGGGGTGAAGCTTTCTTT	CASSLSGLQGGEAFF	TRBV27	TRBJ1-1	-	TRBD1
TGTGCCAGCGAAAGGGCATCACCGACCCGCGACGGCTACACCTTC	CASERASPTRDGYTF	TRBV21-1	TRBJ1-2	-	-
TGTGCCAGCAGCGTAGGGTCAGGGTTATACGAGCAGTACTTC	CASSVGSGLYEQYF	TRBV9	TRBJ2-7	few	-
TGTGCCAGCAGTATCCCTAGCGGGAGGGACTACAATGAGCAGTTCTTC	CASSIPSGRDYNEQFF	TRBV28	TRBJ2-1	-	TRBD2
TGTGCCAGCAGTTTAAGAGGGGGAATCCGGGAGCTGTTTTTT	CASSLRGGIRELFF	TRBV27	TRBJ2-2	once	-
TGTGCCAGCAGCAGACTAGCGGGAGGTTCCTACGAGCAGTACTTC	CASSRLAGGSYEQYF	TRBV12-3/TRBV12-4	TRBJ2-7	-	TRBD2
TGTGCCAGTAGTACCCCCCCCTCCCCGGCGCTGGGGGGGATGCAGCCCCAGCATTTT	CASSTPPSPALGGMQPQHF	TRBV19	TRBJ1-5	-	-
TGTGCCAGCAGCCAAGACCGGGACTACAATTACAATGAGCAGTTCTTC	CASSQDRDYNYNEQFF	TRBV3-1	TRBJ2-1	-	TRBD2
TGTGCCAGCAGCTTAAACAGCATGAACACTGAAGCTTTCTTT	CASSLNSMNTEAFF	TRBV11-2	TRBJ1-1	-	-
TGTGCCAGTAGTATACGAAAAGGGGCCAAAAACATTCAGTACTTC	CASSIRKGAKNIQYF	TRBV19	TRBJ2-4	-	-
TGTGCCAGCAGTACCAGCGGCGAGCAGTTCTTC	CASSTSGEQFF	TRBV6-2/TRBV6-3	TRBJ2-1	-	-
TGTGCCACCAGTGACTCTGCGGGACTCCCGTCGGATACGCAGTATTTT	CATSDSAGLPSDTQYF	TRBV24-1	TRBJ2-3	-	-
TGCAGTGCCAGAGGGGGTTTCATGAACACTGAAGCTTTCTTT	CSARGGFMNTEAFF	TRBV20-1	TRBJ1-1	-	-
TGTGCCAGCAGCGCGAGCGGGAGCAATGAGCAGTTCTTC	CASSASGSNEQFF	TRBV7-6	TRBJ2-1	few	TRBD2